This T cell receptor beta chain was recorded in a study of T cell repertoires in cytomegalovirus infection. Whole-study context: Public TCR beta signature analysis indicated the presence of both CMV infection and matching HLA type.

This clonotype was detected only a few times. What it recognizes is unknown. In TCRdb, the reads were re-called with MiXCR into one record per CDR3 protein. Among over 300,000 distinct CDR3 sequences listed, more than 8% were seen once. Study-wide findings and caveats: Dominant in the ex vivo response were TCR beta clonotypes restricted by HLA-C and specific for CMV.

This sequence originates from a human donor in good health (CMV status not recorded). Some clones in this sample may be carry-over from other donors' samples. Sample: PBMCs.

The CDR3 DNA sequence: TGTGCCAGCAGTTTATGGGCAGCTCTGAACACTGAAGCTTTCTTT. Its translation: CASSLWAALNTEAFF. This chain uses TRBV28 with TRBJ1-1; D is undetermined. Germline V lookup: CDR1 MDHEN, CDR2 SYDVKM. V was cut by 0 bases and J by 0 bases, with 8 bases left in between. This CDR3 region has 15 residues.